This TCR beta chain was found in a study of blood T cell repertoires in COVID-19. Study in general: Acute-phase and convalescent COVID-19 samples originated in the United States, Italy and Spain. Sample material is recorded as cDNA or gDNA derived from T cells, B-cell-depleted T cells, or PBMCs.

Participant reports of clinical history set cohort assignment. Germline CDR1 SGHAT, CDR2 FQNNGV. The V end was cut by 5 bases, the J end by 7 bases, with 11 bases between. This CDR3 spans 12 amino acids. Clones were sequenced by immunoSEQ multiplex PCR, and TCRdb holds only the in-frame ones, with some missing. The sample has 150,000 or so clones, around 84% seen once; the top ten hold approximately 14%. This sequence joins TRBV11-2 and TRBJ1-1; D gene ambiguous. The sequence came from a man between 50 and 59 years old who had recovered from COVID-19. What was sequenced was PBMCs or T cells enriched from blood (not recorded which). CDR3 coding DNA: TGTGCCAGCAGCCCTGGTCCGGGTGAAGCTTTCTTT. It specifies CASSPGPGEAFF.